Reported below is one TCR beta chain. The data originate from a study of CD8 T cells in Susac syndrome. This CDR3 region has 11 residues. Trimming removed 8 bases at V and 4 bases at J, with 6 bases between. The germline V gene has CDR1 MDHEN and CDR2 SYDVKM. CD8+ and CD4+ T cells from blood underwent TCR beta sequencing, which was carried out in a high-throughput format. A quantity of about 0.5 to 1 ug RNA underwent reverse transcription using random hexamers. TCRdb recomputed calls from the immunoSEQ multiplex PCR reads with MiXCR, one row per CDR3 protein. The table shows under 150,000 distinct CDR3 sequences, with 95% occurring only once.

This receptor was obtained from a human donor with Susac syndrome. This chain links TRBV28 with TRBJ1-5; D perhaps matches TRBD1 (5 bases). The sample was CD4+ T cells from PBMCs. The CDR3 protein is CASAGNQPQHF. The DNA of the CDR3 is TGTGCCAGCGCAGGGAATCAGCCCCAGCATTTT.